A single sample gave rise to the 20 T cell receptor beta chains below, sequenced in a study of PD-L1 blockade in urothelial cancer. Sequenced by immunoSEQ multiplex PCR; TCRdb stores in-frame clones only, minus some. Here the sample spans tens of thousands of clones, 85% to 90% being singletons. Time point reported: pretreatment peripheral blood. The specimen was PBMCs, collected around atezolizumab (anti-PD-L1) treatment. Receptor source: a man aged 55-75 years with urothelial cancer.

This clone has just a few counts. The J gene is TRBJ1-5, the V gene TRBV6-1; TRBD1 matches at 8 bases. Germline loops: CDR1 MNHNS, CDR2 SASEGT. The CDR3 is made up of 15 amino acids. The trim removed 4 bases at V and 3 bases at J, leaving 5 bases unmatched. In DNA, the CDR3 is TGTGCCAGCAGTGGACAGGGGAGGAACAATCAGCCCCAGCATTTT. This translates into CASSGQGRNNQPQHF.

The chain combines TRBV5-4 with TRBJ2-1; weak D call: TRBD2 (6 bases). Germline values: CDR1 SGHNT, CDR2 YYREEE (reference sequence). This CDR3 has 15 amino acids. Trimming cost V 4 bases and J 5 bases, with 16 bases left between them. CDR3 protein: CASSLPISGDNEQFF. The CDR3 coding sequence is TGTGCCAGCAGCCTCCCGATTAGCGGAGACAATGAGCAGTTCTTC.

The chain links TRBV5-1 to TRBJ2-1, with D possibly matching TRBD1 (5 bases). The CDR3 is made up of 13 amino acids. V lost 2 bases and J lost 5, with 8 bases in between. Germline V gene sequence: CDR1 SGHRS, CDR2 YFSETQ. The CDR3 is CASSLGANNEQFF. The CDR3 DNA sequence: TGCGCCAGCAGCTTAGGGGCTAACAATGAGCAGTTCTTC.

The chain is built from TRBV4-2 and TRBJ1-1, with D possibly TRBD1 on 6 matching bases. CDR3 length: 13 amino acids. Trimming removed 7 bases from V and 3 bases from J, with 12 bases in between. The germline V gene has CDR1 LGHNA and CDR2 YNFKEQ. CDR3: CASNSHRDTEAFF. In DNA, the CDR3 is TGTGCCAGCAATTCGCACAGGGACACTGAAGCTTTCTTT.

The CDR3 loop reads CASGREWGDEQFF. DNA for the CDR3: TGTGCCAGTGGGCGGGAATGGGGTGATGAGCAGTTCTTC. J is TRBJ2-1 and V is TRBV28; a weak D match, TRBD2 (6 bases). V was shortened by 9 bases and J by 8 bases, with 17 bases between the two germline ends. Germline V lookup: CDR1 MDHEN, CDR2 SYDVKM. This CDR3 region has 13 residues.

The chain carries TRBV6-5 and TRBJ2-2, with 10 bases matching TRBD1. Unmatched junction bases numbered 6, after V lost 4 bases and J lost 4 bases. CDR1 is MNHEY, CDR2 SVGAGI, per germline. The CDR3 loop spans 16 amino acids. CDR3 amino acids: CASSLSGTGVTGELFF. CDR3 DNA: TGTGCCAGCAGTTTATCCGGGACAGGGGTCACCGGGGAGCTGTTTTTT.

This clone was seen once. This sequence joins TRBV6-5 and TRBJ2-5, with D possibly matching TRBD2 (5 bases). Germline V gene lookup returns CDR1 MNHEY and CDR2 SVGAGI. There are 14 residues in the CDR3. With 6 bases removed from V and 0 bases from J, the gap between germline ends came to 11 bases. The DNA for the CDR3 is TGTGCCAGCAGCCCGGACGGGGACCAAGAGACCCAGTACTTC. Protein sequence: CASSPDGDQETQYF.

The V and J genes are TRBV4-1 and TRBJ2-2; D perhaps matches TRBD2 (6 bases). From germline, CDR1 is MGHRA and CDR2 YSYEKL. This CDR3 spans 16 amino acids. The germline V and J ends were trimmed by 0 bases and 1 base, with 9 bases remaining between them. The CDR3 nucleotides read TGCGCCAGCAGCCAAGATCTCGGGGGGAACACCGGGGAGCTGTTTTTT. It encodes CASSQDLGGNTGELFF.

V and J are TRBV4-1 and TRBJ2-7; no firm D call. The CDR3 has 15 amino acids. Trimming shortened V by 5 bases and J by 0 bases, and 14 bases separated the two germline ends. Germline V gene sequence: CDR1 MGHRA, CDR2 YSYEKL. Written as DNA, the CDR3 is TGCGCCAGCAGCTCACGTGGCGGAGCCTCCTACGAGCAGTACTTC. Its protein product is CASSSRGGASYEQYF.

The chain has TRBV6-5 and TRBJ2-3, with TRBD2 matching over 12 bases. V lost 0 bases and J lost 7; bases outside the gene matches: 5. Germline V gene data show CDR1 as MNHEY and CDR2 as SVGAGI. The CDR3 is 16 residues long. The CDR3 nucleotides read TGTGCCAGCAGTTACTCGAAACTAGCGGGGGGCTATACGCAGTATTTT. This sequence encodes CASSYSKLAGGYTQYF.

V and J are TRBV19 and TRBJ1-1, with 8 nucleotides matching TRBD1. Losses at the gene ends were 6 bases for V and 6 bases for J; bases not matched to a gene: 15. Germline assignment: CDR1 LNHDA and CDR2 SQIVND (reference sequence). This CDR3 has 16 residues. CDR3 bases: TGTGCCAGTAGCTTCGGTCGAGGGACAGGCCAGTCTGAAGCTTTCTTT. As protein: CASSFGRGTGQSEAFF.

The CDR3 protein is CATFSAGTANYGYTF. In DNA form, the CDR3 reads TGTGCCACTTTTTCAGCAGGGACAGCTAACTATGGCTACACCTTC. The chain links TRBV6-6 to TRBJ1-2; 7 nucleotides line up with TRBD1. V lost 10 bases to trimming and J lost 0 bases; unmatched junction nucleotides: 11. CDR1 and CDR2 (germline): MNHNY, SVGAGI (reference sequence). The CDR3 loop spans 15 amino acids.

This rearrangement joins TRBV19 to TRBJ2-7; 10 bases line up with TRBD1. V trimming: 3 bases; J trimming: 5 bases; junction bases outside the gene matches: 1. The CDR3 runs 13 residues. Germline CDR1 reads LNHDA; CDR2 reads SQIVND (reference sequence). CDR3 coding DNA: TGTGCCAGTAGTATGGGACAGGGGAACGAGCAGTACTTC. It is translated as CASSMGQGNEQYF.

The sample holds one count of this clone. This chain connects TRBV7-9 to TRBJ2-5, with 8 bases lining up with TRBD1. The germline V gene encodes CDR1 SEHNR and CDR2 FQNEAQ (reference sequence). This CDR3 has 16 amino acids. Trimming took 5 bases from V and 7 from J; bases not matched to a gene: 15. The CDR3 DNA reads as TGTGCCAGCAGCCTACAGGGGGGTTCTGCGAGTGGGACCCAGTACTTC. Translation gives CASSLQGGSASGTQYF.

The chain has TRBV7-9 and TRBJ2-7, with a possible D match to TRBD2 (6 bases). The CDR3 loop spans 13 amino acids. Trimming removed 4 bases from V and 4 bases from J, with 11 bases in between. Germline loops: CDR1 SEHNR, CDR2 FQNEAQ (reference sequence). CDR3 sequence: CASSSAGTYEQYF. CDR3 in DNA: TGTGCCAGCAGCTCGGCAGGGACTTACGAGCAGTACTTC.

The chain uses TRBV9 and TRBJ1-2, with no clear D. Deletions cut 3 bases from V and 4 bases from J, with 19 bases between. Germline CDR1 is SGDLS and CDR2 is YYNGEE. The CDR3 is 16 amino acids. The CDR3 region is CASSEGPGVSGYGYTF. DNA of the CDR3: TGTGCCAGCAGCGAGGGCCCTGGGGTGAGCGGCTATGGCTACACCTTC. Based on the CDR3 plus reference TRBV9 and TRBJ1-2, the full variable domain is DSGVTQTPKHLITATGQRVTLRCSPRSGDLSVYWYQQSLDQGLQFLIQYYNGEERAKGNILERFSAQQFPDLHSELNLSSLELGDSALYFCASSEGPGVSGYGYTFGSGTRLTVV.

The CDR3: CASSSGARPNNEQFF. Written as DNA, the CDR3 is TGTGCCAGCAGCTCCGGAGCCCGGCCCAACAATGAGCAGTTCTTC. The V call is TRBV7-6, the J call TRBJ2-1; D is unresolved. This CDR3 has 15 amino acids. V was clipped by 4 bases and J by 5 bases, with 15 bases between them. Germline CDR1 reads SGHVS; CDR2 reads FNYEAQ.

J is TRBJ2-7 and V is TRBV14; the match to TRBD1 covers 7 bases. The CDR3 runs to 14 residues. CDR1 and CDR2 from the germline V gene are SGHDN and FVKESK. J was trimmed by 2 bases and V by 4 bases; bases with no gene match: 5. CDR3 DNA sequence: TGTGCCAGCAGCCGACAGGGATTAGCCTACGAGCAGTACTTC. Protein: CASSRQGLAYEQYF.

This chain links TRBV28 with TRBJ2-5; 9 positions match TRBD1. This CDR3 is 15 amino acids long. V trimming: 2 bases; J trimming: 3 bases; junction bases outside the gene matches: 4. CDR1 and CDR2 from the germline V gene are MDHEN and SYDVKM. CDR3 in DNA: TGTGCCAGCAGTTTACATGGACAGGGGAAAGAGACCCAGTACTTC. Amino acids: CASSLHGQGKETQYF. Full variable domain (missing parts from reference TRBV28 and TRBJ2-5): DVKVTQSSRYLVKRTGEKVFLECVQDMDHENMFWYRQDPGLGLRLIYFSYDVKMKEKGDIPEGYSVSREKKERFSLILESASTNQTSMYLCASSLHGQGKETQYFGPGTRLLVL.

The rearrangement links TRBV5-6 to TRBJ2-3; 7 bases map to TRBD2. V dropped 0 bases and J dropped 8; count of bases not matched to a gene: 12. The CDR3 covers 16 residues. The germline V gene has CDR1 SGHDT and CDR2 YYEEEE. The CDR3 sequence: CASSLGATSRIGTQYF. The CDR3 bases are TGTGCCAGCAGCTTGGGGGCGACTAGCAGGATTGGTACGCAGTATTTT.